The T cell receptor (beta chain) under discussion was sequenced for a study of neurological immune-mediated disorders. Study-level findings and limits: No expanded-clone CDR3 amino acid sequence recurred across subjects, suggesting private TCR-beta repertoires.

In its sample, this clonotype was seen many times. Its antigen is undetermined. Germline-derived CDR1 and CDR2 are MNHEY and SVGAGI. Trimming shortened V by 2 bases and J by 0 bases, and 12 bases separated the two germline ends. This CDR3 comprises 16 residues. TCRdb recomputed calls from the 5' RACE reads with MiXCR, one row per CDR3 protein. This table holds about 65,000 distinct CDR3 sequences, approximately 4.1% found once. The chain links TRBV6-5 to TRBJ2-3, with D possibly TRBD2 on 5 matching bases. This sequence originates from a man over 45 with multiple sclerosis. Sequenced sample: PBMCs. The CDR3 loop is CASSYRKTRSTDTQYF. In nucleotides, the CDR3 is TGTGCCAGCAGTTACAGGAAAACTAGAAGCACAGATACGCAGTATTTT.